This T cell receptor (beta chain) was sequenced in a study of cytomegalovirus exposure and HLA in healthy donors. Study-level points and caveats: With later analysis, a missense DCLRE1C variant became linked to TCR beta V- and J-gene trimming.

This clone was observed a handful of times. The target antigen is unknown. Germline values: CDR1 SGDLS, CDR2 YYNGEE. The CDR3 totals 15 residues. Germline trimming cut 0 bases from V and 12 bases from J; bases unmatched to any gene: 5. 13 Jbeta primers and 60 Vbeta primers were used for the PCR. Data came from immunoSEQ multiplex PCR; TCRdb stores just in-frame clones and leaves some out. The sample contains just over 200,000 clones, 70% of which appear only once. Material: PBMCs. The chain links TRBV9 to TRBJ2-1, with 14 nucleotides matching TRBD2. This clonotype was obtained from a middle-aged man in good health and CMV-seropositive. CDR3 region: CASSVDGTSGGVQFF. DNA of the CDR3: TGTGCCAGCAGCGTAGATGGGACTAGCGGGGGTGTGCAGTTCTTC.